The entry below gives a single T cell receptor (beta chain) sequence along with its context. The antigen is unknown. The germline V gene has CDR1 MNHNY and CDR2 SVGAGI (reference sequence). The CDR3 spans 16 residues. Trimming took 2 bases from V and 1 from J, leaving 13 bases between them. The sample belongs to a study of post-analysis software for immune sequencing data. The wider study: The cohort encompassed relapsing-remitting, secondary progressive and progressive-relapsing multiple sclerosis disease courses.

Findings and caveats of the study: Multiple sclerosis was associated with a significant reduction in normalized Chao1 diversity relative to controls. Patients carried roughly five TRBV segments more frequently than controls did, and TRBV5-6, TRBV5-1 and TRBV20-1 were among them.

Sequencing libraries made from TCR beta cDNA carried unique molecular identifiers. Each CDR3 protein gets one entry after TCRdb re-called the PCR reads with MiXCR. Of under 650,000 distinct CDR3 sequences detected, around 44% appear once; the ten largest clones hold around 1.7%. This chain joins TRBV6-6 and TRBJ2-3, with a weak D call TRBD1 (5 bases). The sequence was obtained from a girl aged 10-17 years with multiple sclerosis. Sequencing input: blood. The CDR3 bases are TGTGCCAGCAGTTACGGAAGCAGGGTAGGCACAGATACGCAGTATTTT. This sequence encodes CASSYGSRVGTDTQYF.